Only a few counts were recorded for the clone carrying this TCR beta chain. These data are taken from a study of T-cell reconstitution after alpha-beta-depleted transplantation in children. Preparing the TCRbeta library involved the use of unique molecular identifiers. TCRdb re-derived calls from the PCR reads in MiXCR, one entry per CDR3 protein. The top ten clones hold 30% to 45% of a sample with about 540,000 distinct CDR3 sequences, 25% to 30% of them seen once. Germline V gene lookup returns CDR1 MDHEN and CDR2 SYDVKM. The junction had 5 bases not matched to a gene; V was cut back by 10 bases and J by 2 bases. This CDR3 contains 14 residues.

The sample consisted of PBMCs, taken before TCRalphabeta/CD19-depleted stem cell transplant. This receptor was identified in a boy under two years old with Wiskott-Aldrich syndrome, due to receive a stem cell transplant. The V and J genes are TRBV28 and TRBJ2-7; 13 bases match TRBD2. Here the CDR3 DNA reads TGTGCCACCGGGACTAGCGGGACCGCCTACGAGCAGTACTTC. It translates to CATGTSGTAYEQYF.